This T cell receptor (beta chain) is from a study of T cell repertoires in ileal Crohn's disease. Germline lookup yields CDR1 KGHSH and CDR2 LQKENI. This CDR3 is 14 amino acids long. Between the trimmed V and J ends, which lost 3 bases and 4 bases, there was a span of 12 bases. Notes on the study in general: Active smokers at surgery had more clonal expansions than non-smokers.

The protocol was immunoSEQ multiplex PCR, while the TCRdb copy is restricted to in-frame clones and leaves out a portion. The sample has about 14,000 clones; roughly 80% are singletons. As to this clone: The antigen remains unidentified.

Stated time point: inflamed ileum from the surgical specimen. The source material was ileal tissue. J is TRBJ1-1 and V is TRBV18; perhaps TRBD1 as D (5 bases). This sequence originates from an adult with Crohn's disease. CDR3 loop: CASSPVREVTEAFF. The CDR3 DNA reads TGTGCCAGCTCACCGGTCAGGGAGGTCACTGAAGCTTTCTTT. The full variable domain, in which reference TRBV18 and TRBJ1-1 provide the parts outside the CDR3, is NAGVMQNPRHLVRRRGQEARLRCSPMKGHSHVYWYRQLPEEGLKFMVYLQKENIIDESGMPKERFSAEFPKEGPSILRIQQVVRGDSAAYFCASSPVREVTEAFFGQGTRLTVV.